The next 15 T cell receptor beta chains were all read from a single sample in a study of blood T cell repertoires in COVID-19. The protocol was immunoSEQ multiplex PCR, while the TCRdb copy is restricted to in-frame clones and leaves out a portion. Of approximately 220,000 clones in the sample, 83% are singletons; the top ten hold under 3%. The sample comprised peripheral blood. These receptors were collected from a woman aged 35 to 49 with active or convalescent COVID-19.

In DNA, the CDR3 is TGTGCCAGCAGTGTGCAGGGTGGAGATACGCAGTATTTT. Protein product: CASSVQGGDTQYF. The chain combines TRBV6-4 with TRBJ2-3; tentatively, D is TRBD1 (5 bases). This CDR3 is 13 amino acids long. Germline lookup yields CDR1 MRHNA and CDR2 SNTAGT. The V end was cut by 4 bases, the J end by 5 bases, with 10 bases between.

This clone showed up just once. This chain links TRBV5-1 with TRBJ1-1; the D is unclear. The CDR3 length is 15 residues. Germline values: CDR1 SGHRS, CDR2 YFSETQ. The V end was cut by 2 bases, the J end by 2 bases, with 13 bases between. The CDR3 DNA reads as TGCGCCAGCAGCTTCGAGGGTCGGCGTAACACTGAAGCTTTCTTT. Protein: CASSFEGRRNTEAFF.

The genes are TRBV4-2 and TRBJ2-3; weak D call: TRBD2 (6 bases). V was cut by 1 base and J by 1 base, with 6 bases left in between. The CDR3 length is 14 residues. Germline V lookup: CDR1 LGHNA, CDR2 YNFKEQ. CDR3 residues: CASSQGGGTDTQYF. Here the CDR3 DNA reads TGTGCCAGCAGCCAAGGGGGGGGCACAGATACGCAGTATTTT.

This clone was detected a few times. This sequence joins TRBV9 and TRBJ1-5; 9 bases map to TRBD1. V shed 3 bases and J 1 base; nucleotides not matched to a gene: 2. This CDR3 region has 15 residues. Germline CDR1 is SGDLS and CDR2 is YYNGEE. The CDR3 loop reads CASSEQGASNQPQHF. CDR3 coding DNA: TGTGCCAGCAGCGAACAGGGGGCAAGCAATCAGCCCCAGCATTTT.

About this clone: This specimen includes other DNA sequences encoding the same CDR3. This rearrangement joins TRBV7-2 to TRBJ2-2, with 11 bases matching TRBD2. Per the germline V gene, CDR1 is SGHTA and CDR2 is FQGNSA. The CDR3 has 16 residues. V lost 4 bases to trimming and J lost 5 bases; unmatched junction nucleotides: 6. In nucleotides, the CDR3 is TGTGCCAGCAGCTCCAGGCTAGCGGGGGGTACCGGGGAGCTGTTTTTT. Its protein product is CASSSRLAGGTGELFF.

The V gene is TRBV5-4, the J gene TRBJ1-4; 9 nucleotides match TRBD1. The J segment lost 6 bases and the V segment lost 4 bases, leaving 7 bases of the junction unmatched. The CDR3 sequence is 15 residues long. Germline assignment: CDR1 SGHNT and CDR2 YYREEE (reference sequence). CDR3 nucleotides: TGTGCCAGCAGCCGAGGACAGGGGCAGGATGAAAAACTGTTTTTT. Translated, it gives CASSRGQGQDEKLFF.

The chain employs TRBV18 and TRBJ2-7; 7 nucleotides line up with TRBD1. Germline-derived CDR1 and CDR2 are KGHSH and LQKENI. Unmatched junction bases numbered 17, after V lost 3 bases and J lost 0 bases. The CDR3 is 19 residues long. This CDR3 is CASSPRHRDSFRSSYEQYF. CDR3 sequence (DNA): TGTGCCAGCTCACCCCGCCACCGGGACAGCTTCAGGAGCTCCTACGAGCAGTACTTC.

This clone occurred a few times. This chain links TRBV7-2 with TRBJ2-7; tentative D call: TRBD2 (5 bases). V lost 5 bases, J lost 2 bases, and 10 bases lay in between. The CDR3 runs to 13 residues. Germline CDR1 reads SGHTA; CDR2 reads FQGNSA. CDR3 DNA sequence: TGTGCCAGCAGCCTCGGGGTTCCCTACGAGCAGTACTTC. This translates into CASSLGVPYEQYF.

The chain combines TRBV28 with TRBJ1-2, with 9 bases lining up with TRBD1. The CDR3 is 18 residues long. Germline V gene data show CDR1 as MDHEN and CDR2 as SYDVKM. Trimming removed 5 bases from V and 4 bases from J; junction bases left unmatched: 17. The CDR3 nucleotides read TGTGCCAGCAGTACCCTGCTGACTGGGACAGGGCGACCCTATGGCTACACCTTC. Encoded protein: CASSTLLTGTGRPYGYTF.

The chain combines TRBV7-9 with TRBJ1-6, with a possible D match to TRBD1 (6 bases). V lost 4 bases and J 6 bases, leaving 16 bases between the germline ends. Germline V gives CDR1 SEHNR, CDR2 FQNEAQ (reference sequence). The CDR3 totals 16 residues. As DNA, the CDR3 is TGTGCCAGCAGCTCGCCCGGACAGAAAGTTAATTCACCCCTCCACTTT. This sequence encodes CASSSPGQKVNSPLHF.

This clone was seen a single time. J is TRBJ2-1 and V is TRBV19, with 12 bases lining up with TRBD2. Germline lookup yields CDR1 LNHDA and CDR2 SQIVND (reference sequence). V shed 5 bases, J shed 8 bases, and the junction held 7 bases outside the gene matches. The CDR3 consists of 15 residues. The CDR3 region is CASSGDRLAGDEQFF. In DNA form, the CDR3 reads TGTGCCAGTAGTGGTGATAGACTAGCGGGAGATGAGCAGTTCTTC.

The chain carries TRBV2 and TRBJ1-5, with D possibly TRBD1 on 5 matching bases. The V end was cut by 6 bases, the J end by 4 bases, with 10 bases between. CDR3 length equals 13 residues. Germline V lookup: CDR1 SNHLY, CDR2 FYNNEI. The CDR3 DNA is TGTGCCAGCAGCGACAGTGGTAATCAGCCCCAGCATTTT. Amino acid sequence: CASSDSGNQPQHF.

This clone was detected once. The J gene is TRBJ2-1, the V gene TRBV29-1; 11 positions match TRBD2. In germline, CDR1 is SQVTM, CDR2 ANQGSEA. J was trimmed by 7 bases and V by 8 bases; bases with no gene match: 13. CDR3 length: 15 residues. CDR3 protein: CSLRRLAGGGNEQFF. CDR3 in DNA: TGCAGCCTCAGGAGGCTAGCGGGGGGTGGGAATGAGCAGTTCTTC.

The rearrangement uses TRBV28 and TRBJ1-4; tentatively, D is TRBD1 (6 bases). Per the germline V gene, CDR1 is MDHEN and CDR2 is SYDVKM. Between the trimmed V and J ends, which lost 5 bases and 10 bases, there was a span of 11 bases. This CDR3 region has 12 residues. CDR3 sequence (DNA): TGTGCCAGCAGTCCACCCAGGGGAAAACTGTTTTTT. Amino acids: CASSPPRGKLFF.

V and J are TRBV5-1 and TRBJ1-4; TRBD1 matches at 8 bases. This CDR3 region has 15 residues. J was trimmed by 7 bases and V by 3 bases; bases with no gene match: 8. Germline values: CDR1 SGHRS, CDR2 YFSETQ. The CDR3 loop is CASSWDRQGPEKLFF. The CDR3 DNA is TGCGCCAGCAGCTGGGACCGACAGGGGCCTGAAAAACTGTTTTTT.